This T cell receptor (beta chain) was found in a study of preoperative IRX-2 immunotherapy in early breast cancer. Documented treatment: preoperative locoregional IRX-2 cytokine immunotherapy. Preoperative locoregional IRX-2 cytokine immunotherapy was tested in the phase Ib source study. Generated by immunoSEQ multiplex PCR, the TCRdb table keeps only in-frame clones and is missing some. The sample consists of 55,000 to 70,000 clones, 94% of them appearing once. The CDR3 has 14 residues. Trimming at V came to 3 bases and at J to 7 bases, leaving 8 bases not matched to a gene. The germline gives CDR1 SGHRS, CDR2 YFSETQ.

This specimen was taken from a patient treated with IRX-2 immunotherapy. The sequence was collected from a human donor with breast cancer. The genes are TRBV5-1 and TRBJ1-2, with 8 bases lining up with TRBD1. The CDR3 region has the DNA TGCGCCAGCAGCTCGGACAGGGTGAATGGTGGCTACACCTTC. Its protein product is CASSSDRVNGGYTF.